This T cell receptor (beta chain) was obtained from a study of blood T cell repertoires in COVID-19. Sequencing used immunoSEQ multiplex PCR; TCRdb keeps in-frame clones, though not all of them. The sample contains approximately 85,000 clones, about 90% of which appear only once. Unmatched junction bases numbered 3, after V lost 7 bases and J lost 3 bases. The CDR3 consists of 13 residues. Looked up from germline, CDR1 is MNHEY and CDR2 is SVGAGI. The V gene is TRBV6-5, the J gene TRBJ2-3; TRBD1 matches 8 bases. The TCR originated in a woman between 45 and 65 years old in a cohort sampled during active COVID-19. Sequencing was carried out using peripheral blood. This CDR3 reads CASTRDRTDTQYF. The CDR3 region has the DNA TGTGCCAGCACGCGGGACAGGACAGATACGCAGTATTTT.